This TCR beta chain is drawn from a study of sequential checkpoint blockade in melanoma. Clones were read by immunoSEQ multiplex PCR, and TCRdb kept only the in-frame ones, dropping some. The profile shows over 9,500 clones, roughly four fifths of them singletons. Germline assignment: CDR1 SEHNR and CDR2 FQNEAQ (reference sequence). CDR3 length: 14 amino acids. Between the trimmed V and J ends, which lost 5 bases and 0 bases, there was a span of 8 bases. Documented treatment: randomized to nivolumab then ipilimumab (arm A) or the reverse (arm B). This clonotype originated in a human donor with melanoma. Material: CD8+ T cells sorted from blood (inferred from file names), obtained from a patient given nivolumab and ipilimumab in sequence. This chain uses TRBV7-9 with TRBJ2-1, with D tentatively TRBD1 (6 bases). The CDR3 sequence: CASSGTSSYNEQFF. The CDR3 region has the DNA TGTGCCAGCAGCGGGACAAGCTCCTACAATGAGCAGTTCTTC.